This TCR beta chain was found in a study of type 1 regulatory T cells. Study details: T-allo10 is a Tr1-enriched, alloantigen-specific CD4 T cell product made in vitro. General study points: Compared with non-type 1 regulatory T cells, type 1 regulatory T cells showed a more restricted TCR repertoire.

TCRdb called the reads again in MiXCR, with one record for every CDR3 protein. The repertoire holds more than 50,000 distinct CDR3 sequences, 62% seen once, with about 1.7% in the top ten. A remark on this clonotype: Its antigen remains unidentified.

This TCR was sampled from a human donor in good health. Specimen: cultured non-Tr1 T cells, either the whole culture or a sorted T cell fraction (not recorded which).

The CDR3 nucleotides read TGCAGTGCTAAGTTGGGTGGGAGCCCGGAGACCCAGTACTTC. Protein product: CSAKLGGSPETQYF. V is TRBV20-1 and J is TRBJ2-5; perhaps TRBD2 as D (5 bases). V was cut by 4 bases and J by 5 bases, with 17 bases left in between. The germline V gene has CDR1 DFQATT and CDR2 SNEGSKA (reference sequence). This CDR3 comprises 14 residues.